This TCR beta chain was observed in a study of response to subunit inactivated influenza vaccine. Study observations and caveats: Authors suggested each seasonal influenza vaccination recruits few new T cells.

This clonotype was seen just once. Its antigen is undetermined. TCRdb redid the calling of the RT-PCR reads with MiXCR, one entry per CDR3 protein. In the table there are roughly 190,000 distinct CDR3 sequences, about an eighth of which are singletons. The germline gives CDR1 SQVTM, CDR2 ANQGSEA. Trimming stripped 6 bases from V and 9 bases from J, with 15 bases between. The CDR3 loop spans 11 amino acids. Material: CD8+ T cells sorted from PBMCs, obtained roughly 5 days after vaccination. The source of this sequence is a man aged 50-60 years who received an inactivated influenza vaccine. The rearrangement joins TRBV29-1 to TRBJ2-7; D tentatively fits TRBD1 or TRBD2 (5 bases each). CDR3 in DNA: TGCAGCGTCATCCTTGTGGGGGTGCAGTACTTC. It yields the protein CSVILVGVQYF.